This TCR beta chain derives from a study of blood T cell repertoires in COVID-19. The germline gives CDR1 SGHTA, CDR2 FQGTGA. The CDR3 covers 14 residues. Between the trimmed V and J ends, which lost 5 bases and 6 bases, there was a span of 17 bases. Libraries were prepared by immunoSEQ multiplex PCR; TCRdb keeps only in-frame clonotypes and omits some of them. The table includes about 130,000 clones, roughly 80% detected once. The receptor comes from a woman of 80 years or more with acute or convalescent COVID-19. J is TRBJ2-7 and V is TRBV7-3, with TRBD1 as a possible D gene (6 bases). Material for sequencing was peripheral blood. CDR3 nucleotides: TGTGCCAGCAGCCCGACCCGGCAGGGGCTCGAGCAGTACTTC. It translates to CASSPTRQGLEQYF. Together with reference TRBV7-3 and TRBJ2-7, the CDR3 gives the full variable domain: GAGVSQTPSNKVTEKGKYVELRCDPISGHTALYWYRQSLGQGPEFLIYFQGTGAADDSGLPNDRFFAVRPEGSVSTLKIQRTERGDSAVYLCASSPTRQGLEQYFGPGTRLTVT.